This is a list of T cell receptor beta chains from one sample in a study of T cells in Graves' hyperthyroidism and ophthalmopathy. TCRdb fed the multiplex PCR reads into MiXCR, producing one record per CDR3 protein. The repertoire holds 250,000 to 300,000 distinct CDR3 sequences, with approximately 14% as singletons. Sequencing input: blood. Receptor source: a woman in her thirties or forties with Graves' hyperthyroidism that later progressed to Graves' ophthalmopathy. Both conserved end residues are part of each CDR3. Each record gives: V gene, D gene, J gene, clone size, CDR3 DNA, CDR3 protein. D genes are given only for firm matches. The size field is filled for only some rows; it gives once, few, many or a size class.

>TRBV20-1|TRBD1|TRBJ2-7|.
TGCAGTGCTAAAGGGCCCGAGACAGGGCCCGTCGGGCAGTACTTC
CSAKGPETGPVGQYF
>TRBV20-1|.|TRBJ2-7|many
TGCAGTGCATTGGCCGTGTACGAGCAGTACTTC
CSALAVYEQYF
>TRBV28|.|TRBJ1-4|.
TGTGCCAGCAGCCCCGAGACCTATAATGAAAAACTGTTTTTT
CASSPETYNEKLFF
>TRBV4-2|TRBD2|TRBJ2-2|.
TGTGCCAGCAGCCAAGGGTGGAGTAGCGGGCCCTTGAACACCGGGGAGCTGTTTTTT
CASSQGWSSGPLNTGELFF
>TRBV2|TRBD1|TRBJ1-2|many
TGTGCCAGCAGCGTTACAGGGGGCGGCTATGGCTACACCTTC
CASSVTGGGYGYTF
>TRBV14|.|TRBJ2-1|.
TGTGCCAGCAGCCAAGATCGGTCCCTCTTATGGTGGGGAGACAATGAGCAGTTCTTC
CASSQDRSLLWWGDNEQFF
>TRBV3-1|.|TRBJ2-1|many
TGTGCCAGCAGCCAAAACGGAGTCTACAATGAGCAGTTCTTC
CASSQNGVYNEQFF
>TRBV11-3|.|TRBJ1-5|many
TGTGCCAGCAGCTTAGATGGGGGGGCGGGTAGCAATCAGCCCCAGCATTTT
CASSLDGGAGSNQPQHF
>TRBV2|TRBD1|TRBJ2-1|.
TGTGCCAGCAGTCCACGCTCGGGACAGGTCCACAATGAGCAGTTCTTC
CASSPRSGQVHNEQFF
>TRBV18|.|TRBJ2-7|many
TGTGCCAGCTCACCGGGTAGGGACTCCTACGAGCAGTACTTC
CASSPGRDSYEQYF
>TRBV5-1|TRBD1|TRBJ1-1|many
TGCGCCAGCAGCGTGGGACAGGGGCCCCTCGGCACTGAAGCTTTCTTT
CASSVGQGPLGTEAFF
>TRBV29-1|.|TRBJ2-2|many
TGCAGCGTTGGCTGGCTCGCCGGGGAGCTGTTTTTT
CSVGWLAGELFF
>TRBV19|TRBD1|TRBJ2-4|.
TGTGCCAGTAGTACAGGGGACAGGGCCCTCTTTCAGTACTTC
CASSTGDRALFQYF
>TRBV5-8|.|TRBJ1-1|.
TGTGCCAGCAGCTTAGTTTGGGGCAGGGCAACTTTCTTT
CASSLVWGRATFF
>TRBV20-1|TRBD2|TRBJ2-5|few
TGCAGTGCTAGACTAGCGGGATCAGAGACCCAGTACTTC
CSARLAGSETQYF
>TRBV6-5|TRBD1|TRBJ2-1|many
TGTGCCAGCAGTTACGCCGGACAGGGCAATGAGCAGTTCTTC
CASSYAGQGNEQFF
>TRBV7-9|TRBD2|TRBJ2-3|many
TGTGCCAGCAGGCCGACTAGCGGGACTAACACAGATACGCAGTATTTT
CASRPTSGTNTDTQYF
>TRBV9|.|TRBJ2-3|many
TGTGCCAGCAGCGCCCCACGACAGCTCCTGGGAGATACGCAGTATTTT
CASSAPRQLLGDTQYF
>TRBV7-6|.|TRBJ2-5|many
TGTGCCAGCAGCCATCCCTATGGAAAAGCGAAAGAGACCCAGTACTTC
CASSHPYGKAKETQYF
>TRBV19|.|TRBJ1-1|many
TGTGCCAGTAGTACGGGACAAGGAATAGCTGAAGCTTTCTTT
CASSTGQGIAEAFF
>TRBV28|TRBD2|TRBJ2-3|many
TGTGCCAGCAGTTTACCCTTCCTCTTAATAGCGGGAGGGACCACAGATACGCAGTATTTT
CASSLPFLLIAGGTTDTQYF
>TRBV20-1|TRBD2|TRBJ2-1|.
TGCAGTGCCAAAAGCGGGGGGTCCCTGAATGAGCAGTTCTTC
CSAKSGGSLNEQFF
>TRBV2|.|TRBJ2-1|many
TGTGCCAGCAGTAGCAACAGGCCCTATTATTCGGGAGAGCAGTTCTTC
CASSSNRPYYSGEQFF
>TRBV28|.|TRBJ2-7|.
TGTGCCAGCAGTTTTCGCTTAGGGCGGACCTACGAGCAGTACTTC
CASSFRLGRTYEQYF